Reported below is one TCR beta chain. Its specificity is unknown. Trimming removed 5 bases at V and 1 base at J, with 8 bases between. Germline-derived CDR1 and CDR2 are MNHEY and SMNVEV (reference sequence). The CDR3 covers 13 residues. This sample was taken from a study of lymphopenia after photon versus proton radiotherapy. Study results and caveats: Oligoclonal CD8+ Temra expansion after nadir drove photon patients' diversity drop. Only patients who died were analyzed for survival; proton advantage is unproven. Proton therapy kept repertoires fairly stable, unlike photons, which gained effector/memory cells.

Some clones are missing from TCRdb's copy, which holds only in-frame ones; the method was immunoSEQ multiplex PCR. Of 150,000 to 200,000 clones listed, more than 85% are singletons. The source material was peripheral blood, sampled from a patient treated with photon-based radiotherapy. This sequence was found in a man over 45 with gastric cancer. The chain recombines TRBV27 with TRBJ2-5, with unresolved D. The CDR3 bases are TGTGCCAGCAGTGCATCCTCCCAAGAGACCCAGTACTTC. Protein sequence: CASSASSQETQYF.